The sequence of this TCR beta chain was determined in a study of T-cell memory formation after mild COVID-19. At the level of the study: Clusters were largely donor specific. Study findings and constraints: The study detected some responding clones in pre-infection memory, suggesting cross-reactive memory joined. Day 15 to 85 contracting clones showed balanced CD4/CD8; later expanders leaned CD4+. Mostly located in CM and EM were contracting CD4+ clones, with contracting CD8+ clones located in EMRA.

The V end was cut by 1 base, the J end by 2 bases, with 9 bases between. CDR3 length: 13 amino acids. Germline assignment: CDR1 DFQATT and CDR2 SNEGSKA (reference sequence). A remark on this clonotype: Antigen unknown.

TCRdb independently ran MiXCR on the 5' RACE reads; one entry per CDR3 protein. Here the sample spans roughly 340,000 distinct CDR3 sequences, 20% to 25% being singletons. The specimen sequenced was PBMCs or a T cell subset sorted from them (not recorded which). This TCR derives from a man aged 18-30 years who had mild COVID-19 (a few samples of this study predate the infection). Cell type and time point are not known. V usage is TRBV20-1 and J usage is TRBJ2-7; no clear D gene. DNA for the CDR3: TGCAGTGCTAGAGTCCCAGGAGCCTACGAGCAGTACTTC. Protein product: CSARVPGAYEQYF.